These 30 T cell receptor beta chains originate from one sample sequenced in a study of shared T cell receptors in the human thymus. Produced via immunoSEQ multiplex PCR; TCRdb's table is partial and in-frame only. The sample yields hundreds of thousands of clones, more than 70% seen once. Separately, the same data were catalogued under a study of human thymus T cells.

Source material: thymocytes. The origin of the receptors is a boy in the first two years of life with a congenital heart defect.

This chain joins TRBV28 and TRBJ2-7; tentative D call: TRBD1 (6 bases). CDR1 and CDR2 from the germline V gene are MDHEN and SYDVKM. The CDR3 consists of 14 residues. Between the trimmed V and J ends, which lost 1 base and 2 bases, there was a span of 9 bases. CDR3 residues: CASSLFWTAYEQYF. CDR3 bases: TGTGCCAGCAGTTTATTTTGGACAGCCTACGAGCAGTACTTC.

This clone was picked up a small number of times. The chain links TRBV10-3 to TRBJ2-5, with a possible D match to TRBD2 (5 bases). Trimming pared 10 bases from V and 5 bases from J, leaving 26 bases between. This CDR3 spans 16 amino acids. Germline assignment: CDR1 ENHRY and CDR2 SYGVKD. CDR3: CATARGTSTSPETQYF. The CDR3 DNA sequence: TGTGCCACCGCCCGGGGAACCTCAACAAGCCCGGAGACCCAGTACTTC.

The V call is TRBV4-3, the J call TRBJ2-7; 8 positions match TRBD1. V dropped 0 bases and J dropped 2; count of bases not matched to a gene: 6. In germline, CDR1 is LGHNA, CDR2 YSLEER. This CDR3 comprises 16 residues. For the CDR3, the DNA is TGCGCCAGCAGCCAAGATTGGCAGGGGGCGACCTACGAGCAGTACTTC. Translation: CASSQDWQGATYEQYF.

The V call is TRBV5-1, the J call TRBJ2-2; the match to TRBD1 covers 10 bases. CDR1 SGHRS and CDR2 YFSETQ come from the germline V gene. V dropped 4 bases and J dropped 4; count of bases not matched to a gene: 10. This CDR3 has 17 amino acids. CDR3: CASSKPRDRGRTGELFF. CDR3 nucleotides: TGCGCCAGCAGCAAGCCCCGGGACAGGGGACGCACCGGGGAGCTGTTTTTT. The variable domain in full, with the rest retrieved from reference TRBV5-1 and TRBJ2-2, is KAGVTQTPRYLIKTRGQQVTLSCSPISGHRSVSWYQQTPGQGLQFLFEYFSETQRNKGNFPGRFSGRQFSNSRSEMNVSTLELGDSALYLCASSKPRDRGRTGELFFGEGSRLTVL.

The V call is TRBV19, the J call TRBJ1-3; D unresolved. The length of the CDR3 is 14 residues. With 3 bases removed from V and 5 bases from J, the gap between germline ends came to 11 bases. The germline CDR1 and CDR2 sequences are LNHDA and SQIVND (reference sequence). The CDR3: CASSIEESRNTIYF. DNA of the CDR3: TGTGCCAGTAGTATCGAGGAATCCCGAAACACCATATATTTT.

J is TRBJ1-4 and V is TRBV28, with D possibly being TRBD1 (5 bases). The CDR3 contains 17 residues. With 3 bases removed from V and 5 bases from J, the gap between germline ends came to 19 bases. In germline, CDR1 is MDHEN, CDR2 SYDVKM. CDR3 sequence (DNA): TGTGCCAGCAGTTTGATCGGGATGCGGGACGGAAATGAAAAACTGTTTTTT. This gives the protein CASSLIGMRDGNEKLFF. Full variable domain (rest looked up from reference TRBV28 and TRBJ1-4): DVKVTQSSRYLVKRTGEKVFLECVQDMDHENMFWYRQDPGLGLRLIYFSYDVKMKEKGDIPEGYSVSREKKERFSLILESASTNQTSMYLCASSLIGMRDGNEKLFFGSGTQLSVL.

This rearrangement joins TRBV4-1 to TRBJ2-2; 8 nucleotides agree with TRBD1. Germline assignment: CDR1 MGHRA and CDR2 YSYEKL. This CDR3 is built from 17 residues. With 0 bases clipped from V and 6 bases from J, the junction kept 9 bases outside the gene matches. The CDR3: CASSQDRRQGSPGELFF. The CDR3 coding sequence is TGCGCCAGCAGCCAAGATCGCCGACAGGGGTCTCCCGGGGAGCTGTTTTTT.

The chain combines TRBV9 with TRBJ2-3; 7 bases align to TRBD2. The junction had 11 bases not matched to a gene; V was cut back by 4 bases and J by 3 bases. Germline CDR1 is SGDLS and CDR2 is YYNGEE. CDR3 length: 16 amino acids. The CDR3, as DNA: TGTGCCAGCAGCATAAGTGGAGCGGGACCGACAGATACGCAGTATTTT. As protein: CASSISGAGPTDTQYF.

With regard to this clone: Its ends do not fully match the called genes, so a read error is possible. CDR3: CASSPRPGSNYAPYAQYF. The DNA for the CDR3 is TGTGCCAGCAGCCCCCGGCCCGGATCTAACTACGCACCTTACGCGCAGTACTTC. The chain employs TRBV7-6 and TRBJ2-7; no definite D call. The CDR3 totals 18 residues. CDR1 and CDR2 from the germline V gene are SGHVS and FNYEAQ.

As DNA, the CDR3 is TGTGCCAGTAGTAGAGAGGCTCTGGGCAATCAGCCCCAGCATTTT. Its protein product is CASSREALGNQPQHF. This chain joins TRBV19 and TRBJ1-5; D is ambiguous. Germline CDR1 is LNHDA and CDR2 is SQIVND (reference sequence). The CDR3 length is 15 residues. V was clipped by 4 bases and J by 2 bases, with 12 bases between them. Complete variable domain (other parts from reference TRBV19 and TRBJ1-5): DGGITQSPKYLFRKEGQNVTLSCEQNLNHDAMYWYRQDPGQGLRLIYYSQIVNDFQKGDIAEGYSVSREKKESFPLTVTSAQKNPTAFYLCASSREALGNQPQHFGDGTRLSIL.

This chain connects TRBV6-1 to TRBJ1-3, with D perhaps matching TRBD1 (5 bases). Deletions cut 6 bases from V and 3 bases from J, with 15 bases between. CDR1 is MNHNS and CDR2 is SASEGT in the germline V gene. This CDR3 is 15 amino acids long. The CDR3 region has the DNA TGTGCCAGCAGGCCTTACAGGTTCTGTGGAAACACCATATATTTT. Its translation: CASRPYRFCGNTIYF.

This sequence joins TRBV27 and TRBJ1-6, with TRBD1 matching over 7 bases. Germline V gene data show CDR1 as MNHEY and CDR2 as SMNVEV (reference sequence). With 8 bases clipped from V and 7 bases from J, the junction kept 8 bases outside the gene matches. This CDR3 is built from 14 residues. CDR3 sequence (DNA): TGTGCCAGCCGCGAGACAGGGCCGAATTCACCCCTCCACTTT. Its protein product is CASRETGPNSPLHF.

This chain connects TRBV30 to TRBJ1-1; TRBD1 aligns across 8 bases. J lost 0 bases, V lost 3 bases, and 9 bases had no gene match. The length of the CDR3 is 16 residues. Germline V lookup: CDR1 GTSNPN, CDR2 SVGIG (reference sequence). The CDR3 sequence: CAWSRTGTGMNTEAFF. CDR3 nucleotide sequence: TGTGCCTGGAGCAGGACAGGGACTGGCATGAACACTGAAGCTTTCTTT.

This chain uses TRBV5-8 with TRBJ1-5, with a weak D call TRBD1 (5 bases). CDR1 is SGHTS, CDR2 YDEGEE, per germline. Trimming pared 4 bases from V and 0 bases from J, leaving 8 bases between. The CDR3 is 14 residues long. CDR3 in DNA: TGTGCCAGCAGCCCAACAGGTAGCAATCAGCCCCAGCATTTT. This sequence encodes CASSPTGSNQPQHF.

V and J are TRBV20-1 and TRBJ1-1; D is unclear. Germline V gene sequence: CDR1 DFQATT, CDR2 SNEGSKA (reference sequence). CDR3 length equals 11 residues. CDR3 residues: CSSEGSTEAFF. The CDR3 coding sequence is TGCAGCTCAGAGGGATCCACTGAAGCTTTCTTT.

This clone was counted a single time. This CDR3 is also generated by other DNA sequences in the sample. CDR3 DNA sequence: TGTGCCAGCAGCTTAGGGACAGGGTATGGCTACACCTTC. This codes for CASSLGTGYGYTF. This chain connects TRBV11-2 to TRBJ1-2; 8 nucleotides match TRBD1. V was clipped by 1 base and J by 5 bases; unmatched bases: 0. The CDR3 consists of 13 residues. The germline CDR1 and CDR2 sequences are SGHAT and FQNNGV.

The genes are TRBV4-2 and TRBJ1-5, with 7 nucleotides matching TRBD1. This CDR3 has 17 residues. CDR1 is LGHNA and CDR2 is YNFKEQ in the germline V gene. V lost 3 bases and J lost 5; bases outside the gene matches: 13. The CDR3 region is CASSQIGRGRQDQPQHF. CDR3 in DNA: TGTGCCAGCAGCCAGATAGGAAGGGGGCGCCAGGATCAGCCCCAGCATTTT.

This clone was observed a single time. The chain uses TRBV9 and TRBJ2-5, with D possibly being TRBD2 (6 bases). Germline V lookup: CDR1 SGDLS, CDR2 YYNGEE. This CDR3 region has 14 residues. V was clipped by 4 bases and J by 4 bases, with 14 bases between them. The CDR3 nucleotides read TGTGCCAGCAGCCCCCAGACTAGTTTAGAGACCCAGTACTTC. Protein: CASSPQTSLETQYF.

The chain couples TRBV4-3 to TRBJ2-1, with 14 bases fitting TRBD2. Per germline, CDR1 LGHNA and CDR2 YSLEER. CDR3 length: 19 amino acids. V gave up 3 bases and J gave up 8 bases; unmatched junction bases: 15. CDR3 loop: CASSQHPGLAGEKLDEQFF. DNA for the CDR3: TGCGCCAGCAGCCAGCACCCGGGACTAGCGGGAGAGAAGTTGGATGAGCAGTTCTTC.

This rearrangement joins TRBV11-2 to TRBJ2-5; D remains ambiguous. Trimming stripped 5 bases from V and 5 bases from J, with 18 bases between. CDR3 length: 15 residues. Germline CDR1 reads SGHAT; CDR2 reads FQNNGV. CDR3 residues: CASSQRRLPHETQYF. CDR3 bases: TGTGCCAGCAGCCAACGAAGACTTCCTCATGAGACCCAGTACTTC.

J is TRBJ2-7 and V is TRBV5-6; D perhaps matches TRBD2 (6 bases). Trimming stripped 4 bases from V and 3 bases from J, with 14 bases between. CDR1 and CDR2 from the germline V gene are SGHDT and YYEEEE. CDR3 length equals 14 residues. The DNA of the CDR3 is TGTGCCAGCAGCCACCCGGGACTTCACTACGAGCAGTACTTC. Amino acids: CASSHPGLHYEQYF. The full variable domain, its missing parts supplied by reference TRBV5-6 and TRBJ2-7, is DAGVTQSPTHLIKTRGQQVTLRCSPKSGHDTVSWYQQALGQGPQFIFQYYEEEERQRGNFPDRFSGHQFPNYSSELNVNALLLGDSALYLCASSHPGLHYEQYFGPGTRLTVT.

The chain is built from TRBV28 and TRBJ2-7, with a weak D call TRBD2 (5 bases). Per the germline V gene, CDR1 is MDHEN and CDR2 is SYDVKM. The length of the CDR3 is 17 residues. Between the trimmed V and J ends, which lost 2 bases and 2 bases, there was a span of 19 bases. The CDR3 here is CASSLLLLEDPPYEQYF. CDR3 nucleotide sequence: TGTGCCAGCAGTTTACTCTTACTGGAGGACCCACCCTACGAGCAGTACTTC.

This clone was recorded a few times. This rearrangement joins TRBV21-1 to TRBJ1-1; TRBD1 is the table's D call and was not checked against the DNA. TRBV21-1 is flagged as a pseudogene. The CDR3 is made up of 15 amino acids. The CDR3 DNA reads TGTGCCAGCAGCACCCGGGACAGGGGGCGGACTGAAGCTTTCTTT. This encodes CASSTRDRGRTEAFF.

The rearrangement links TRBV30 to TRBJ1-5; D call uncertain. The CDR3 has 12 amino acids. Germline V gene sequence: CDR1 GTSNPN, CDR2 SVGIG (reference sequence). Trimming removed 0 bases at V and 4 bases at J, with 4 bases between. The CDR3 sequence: CAWSVSNQPQHF. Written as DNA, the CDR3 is TGTGCCTGGAGTGTATCAAATCAGCCCCAGCATTTT.

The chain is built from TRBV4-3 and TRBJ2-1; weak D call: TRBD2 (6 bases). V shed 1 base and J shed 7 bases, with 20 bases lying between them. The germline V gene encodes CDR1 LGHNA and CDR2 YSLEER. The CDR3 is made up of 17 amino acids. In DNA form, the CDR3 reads TGCGCCAGCAGCCAAGCCTCTAGGAGAATAGGAGGGAATGAGCAGTTCTTC. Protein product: CASSQASRRIGGNEQFF.

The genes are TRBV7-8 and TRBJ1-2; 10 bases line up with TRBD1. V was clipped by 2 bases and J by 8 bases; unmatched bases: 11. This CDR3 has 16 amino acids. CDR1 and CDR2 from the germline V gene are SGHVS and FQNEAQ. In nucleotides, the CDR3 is TGTGCCAGCAGCTTATATGAAGACAGGGGGCGCGAGGGCTACACCTTC. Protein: CASSLYEDRGREGYTF. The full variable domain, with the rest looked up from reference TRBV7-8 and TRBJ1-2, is GAGVSQSPRYKVAKRGQDVALRCDPISGHVSLFWYQQALGQGPEFLTYFQNEAQLDKSGLPSDRFFAERPEGSVSTLKIQRTQQEDSAVYLCASSLYEDRGREGYTFGSGTRLTVV.

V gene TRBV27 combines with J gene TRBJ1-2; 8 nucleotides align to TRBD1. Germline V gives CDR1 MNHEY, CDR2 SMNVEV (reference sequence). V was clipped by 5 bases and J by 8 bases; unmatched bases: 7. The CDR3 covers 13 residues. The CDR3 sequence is CASSQTGARGYTF. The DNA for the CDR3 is TGTGCCAGCAGTCAGACAGGGGCGCGAGGCTACACCTTC.

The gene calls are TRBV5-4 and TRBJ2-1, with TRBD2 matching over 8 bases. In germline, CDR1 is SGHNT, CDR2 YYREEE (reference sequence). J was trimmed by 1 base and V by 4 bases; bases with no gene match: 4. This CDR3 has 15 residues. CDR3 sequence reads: CASSPGTRSYNEQFF. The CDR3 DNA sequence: TGTGCCAGCAGCCCCGGGACTAGATCCTACAATGAGCAGTTCTTC.

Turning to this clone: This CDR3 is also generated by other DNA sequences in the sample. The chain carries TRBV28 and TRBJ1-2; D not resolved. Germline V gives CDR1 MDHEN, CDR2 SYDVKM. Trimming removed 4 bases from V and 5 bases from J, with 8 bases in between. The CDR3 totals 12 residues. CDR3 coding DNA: TGTGCCAGCAGTTCGCGGGTGTATGGCTACACCTTC. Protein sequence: CASSSRVYGYTF.

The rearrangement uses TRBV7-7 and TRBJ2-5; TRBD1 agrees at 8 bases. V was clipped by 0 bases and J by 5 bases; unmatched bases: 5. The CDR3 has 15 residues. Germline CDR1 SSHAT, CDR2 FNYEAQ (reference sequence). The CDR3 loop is CASSLAGRDRETQYF. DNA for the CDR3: TGTGCCAGCAGCTTAGCTGGTAGGGACAGGGAGACCCAGTACTTC.